This T cell receptor beta chain stems from a study of blood T cell repertoires in COVID-19. Background on the study: Nucleic acid was either cDNA or gDNA, and it came from T cells, B-cell-depleted T cells, or PBMCs.

Seattle patients were enrolled while actively infected and followed longitudinally. Per the original methods: Reference gene primer amplification yielded estimated nucleated cell counts. Generated by immunoSEQ multiplex PCR, the TCRdb table keeps only in-frame clones and is missing some. V and J calls and clone size are copied from that table; D and trimming were computed from the DNA. The table shows about 52,000 clones, with roughly four fifths occurring only once. The sequenced sample consisted of peripheral blood. The receptor was isolated from an elderly woman with COVID-19, enrolled during active disease.

The CDR3, as DNA: TGTGCCAGCAGCACTAGGGAGGGGACGGAGCTCGGGACCCAGTACTTC. This encodes CASSTREGTELGTQYF. The gene calls are TRBV9 and TRBJ2-5; 7 nucleotides align to TRBD2. Germline CDR1 is SGDLS and CDR2 is YYNGEE. This CDR3 is 16 amino acids long. Trimming cost V 4 bases and J 7 bases; bases outside gene matches: 16.